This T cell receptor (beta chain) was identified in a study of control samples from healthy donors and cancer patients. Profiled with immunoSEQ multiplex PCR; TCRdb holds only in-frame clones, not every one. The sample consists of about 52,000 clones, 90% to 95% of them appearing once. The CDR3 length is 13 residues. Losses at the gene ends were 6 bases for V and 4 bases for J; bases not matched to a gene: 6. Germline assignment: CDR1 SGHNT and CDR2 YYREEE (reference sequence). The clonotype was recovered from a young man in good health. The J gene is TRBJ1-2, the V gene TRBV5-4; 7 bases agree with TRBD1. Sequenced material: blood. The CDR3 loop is CASTDHRGYGYTF. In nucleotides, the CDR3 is TGTGCCAGCACAGACCACAGGGGCTATGGCTACACCTTC.